This T cell receptor (beta chain) was identified in a study of T cells in Graves' hyperthyroidism and ophthalmopathy. Amplification of TCR beta CDR3 regions used RNA as the template. TCR CDR3 underwent first-round RT-PCR with the HTBI primer set. From the multiplex PCR reads, TCRdb called clonotypes with MiXCR, one entry per CDR3 protein. The table shows a few hundred thousand distinct CDR3 sequences, with roughly 14% occurring only once. Whole-study findings and limits: The model's output predicted ophthalmopathy at a median of roughly 6.9 months prior to onset. A model of 13 V-J features distinguished ophthalmopathy from stable hyperthyroidism.

The CDR3 runs to 14 residues. V lost 4 bases and J lost 4, with 16 bases in between. Germline V CDR1 and CDR2: DFQATT, SNEGSKA (reference sequence). As to this clonotype: The antigen remains unidentified.

Sequenced sample: blood. This receptor was identified in a woman aged 18 to 35 with Graves' hyperthyroidism. This chain uses TRBV20-1 with TRBJ2-5; TRBD2 might be the D (5 bases). The CDR3 loop reads CSAKDYPGRETQYF. DNA of the CDR3: TGCAGTGCTAAAGACTATCCGGGAAGAGAGACCCAGTACTTC.